The sequence of this T cell receptor (beta chain) was determined in a study of early T cells in non-severe SARS-CoV-2 infection. Study details: It was bulk RNA from unsorted whole blood that was sequenced, and the chains were unpaired. Study-level points and caveats: Anti-spike CD8 responses were favored in VDJdb matching, and private and CD4 specificities were missed.

TCRdb used MiXCR to reprocess the 5' RACE reads, holding one entry per CDR3 protein. The sample has about 110,000 distinct CDR3 sequences, roughly 13% seen once. This clonotype was counted many times. Antigen: not known. Germline V gene lookup returns CDR1 SGHAT and CDR2 FQNNGV. Trimming took 6 bases from V and 5 from J; bases not matched to a gene: 8. CDR3 size: 15 residues. The chain employs TRBV11-2 and TRBJ2-2; 8 nucleotides line up with TRBD2. This material consisted of whole blood, taken at baseline. This receptor was identified in an adult who was a healthcare worker with PCR-confirmed SARS-CoV-2 infection or an uninfected control (not recorded which). CDR3 sequence: CASRPSRLATGELFF. The CDR3 bases are TGTGCCAGCAGACCCTCCCGACTAGCGACCGGGGAGCTGTTTTTT.